These T cell receptor beta chains were read from a single sample in a study of PD-L1 blockade in urothelial cancer. Using immunoSEQ multiplex PCR, the repertoire was profiled, and TCRdb retains in-frame clones only, with some absent. The sample has tens of thousands of clones; around 87% are singletons. The sequencing used PBMCs, collected around atezolizumab (anti-PD-L1) treatment. The receptor set was obtained from a woman between 70 and 85 years old with urothelial cancer. CDR3s include the opening cysteine and the closing phenylalanine or tryptophan. Each record gives: clone size, CDR3 length, J gene, V gene, CDR3 protein. Clone size is given for some rows only: seen once, a few or many times, or a class if the clone is expanded.

>-|14|TRBJ1-5|TRBV9
CASSTDGLNQPQHF
>-|13|TRBJ2-7|TRBV27
CASSRDSDYEQYF
>once|14|TRBJ1-2|TRBV7-9
CASSLGQGSYGYTF
>-|14|TRBJ2-7|TRBV30
CAWRVGRGINKQYF
>-|17|TRBJ2-3|TRBV28
CASSLPGQAGSPDTQYF
>-|14|TRBJ2-5|TRBV25-1
CASMAGLPQETQYF
>-|11|TRBJ2-1|TRBV20-1
CSARSGNEQFF
>-|14|TRBJ2-3|TRBV5-1
CASSGTGSTDTQYF
>once|17|TRBJ2-2|TRBV19
CASSTKLAGVYTGELFF
>-|15|TRBJ2-7|TRBV6-6
CASSYVRGPNYEQYF
>-|14|TRBJ1-2|TRBV13
CASSDRTGGNGYTF
>few|13|TRBJ2-2|TRBV18
CASFGTATGELFF
>-|17|TRBJ2-2|TRBV7-4
CASSLALRGYHTGELFF
>-|17|TRBJ2-3|TRBV7-3
CASSSARSGRRGDTQYF
>few|16|TRBJ2-3|TRBV5-1
CASSTGTSGGADTQYF
>-|14|TRBJ2-1|TRBV7-3
CASSPTSGSDEQFF
>-|13|TRBJ1-1|TRBV6-6
CASRAGQNTEAFF
>-|12|TRBJ2-2|TRBV10-3
CAIGRDSGELFF
>once|12|TRBJ2-7|TRBV11-2
CASSLSGYEQYF
>few|11|TRBJ2-5|TRBV5-1
CASSSQETQYF
>once|12|TRBJ1-1|TRBV19
CASAVQGTEAFF
>-|13|TRBJ2-7|TRBV27
CASSRIQGYEQYF
>-|15|TRBJ1-4|TRBV30
CAWSRNPGANEKLFF
>-|14|TRBJ2-5|TRBV7-9
CASSSGQGWETQYF
>-|13|TRBJ2-7|TRBV7-8
CASSFNRFYEQYF
>-|13|TRBJ1-2|TRBV27
CASRALGDYGYTF
>-|16|TRBJ2-3|TRBV27
CASSLWGGRGTDTQYF
>-|15|TRBJ1-2|TRBV28
CASSSAVEGLRGYTF
>-|16|TRBJ1-1|TRBV19
CASKVLNSGTNTEAFF
>-|14|TRBJ2-7|TRBV28
CASSFSAGVGEQYF
>-|20|TRBJ2-7|TRBV4-2
CASSQAGPGLAGGGAYEQYF
>-|15|TRBJ2-1|TRBV5-4
CASSSGGSSYNEQFF
>-|15|TRBJ1-2|TRBV5-1
CASSRDRSTNYGYTF